This TCR beta chain derives from a study of blood T cell repertoires in COVID-19. Repertoires were generated with immunoSEQ multiplex PCR, while TCRdb's copy carries only in-frame clones and drops some. The table includes approximately 70,000 clones, more than 75% detected once. The CDR3 covers 12 residues. V was cut by 3 bases and J by 7 bases, with 7 bases left in between. Germline V gene data show CDR1 as MNHEY and CDR2 as SVGEGT. This clone was seen at least ten times. The chain has TRBV6-2 or TRBV6-3 and TRBJ2-1; the D gene is possibly TRBD2 (5 bases). Sequencing was performed on peripheral blood. The clonotype was recovered from a man aged 65 to 79 with active or convalescent COVID-19. The CDR3 nucleotides are TGTGCCAGCAGTTATTCGGGAAATGAGCAGTTCTTC. This encodes CASSYSGNEQFF.